This T cell receptor beta chain came from a study of early T cells in non-severe SARS-CoV-2 infection. Study context: Chains were unpaired, as sequencing was done on bulk RNA from unsorted whole blood.

TCRdb ran MiXCR on the 5' RACE reads and lists one entry per CDR3 protein. The data show 50,000 to 80,000 distinct CDR3 sequences, 7% to 9.5% seen once. CDR3 length equals 19 residues. The study, taken as a whole, reports: The matching step, a VDJdb search, favored anti-spike CD8 responses and missed private and CD4 specificities.

In the case of this clonotype: Its specificity is unknown.

This chain joins TRBV21-1 and TRBJ2-2; TRBD2, as called in the table, went unchecked against the DNA. TRBV21-1 is listed as a pseudogene. Here the sequenced sample was whole blood, taken at baseline. The TCR was taken from an adult who was a healthcare worker with PCR-confirmed SARS-CoV-2 infection or an uninfected control (not recorded which). CDR3 in DNA: TGTGCCAGCAGCAAAGGAGGGACTAGCGGAAGGGGGCATACCGGGGAGCTGTTTTTT. It translates to CASSKGGTSGRGHTGELFF.